Below, 14 T cell receptor beta chains from the same sample are listed, as sequenced in a study of T-cell reconstitution after alpha-beta-depleted transplantation in children. A TCRbeta library incorporating unique molecular identifiers was prepared. TCRdb re-called the PCR reads through MiXCR, storing one row per CDR3 protein. In the table there are some 490,000 distinct CDR3 sequences, about an eighth of which are singletons. Material: PBMCs from the stem cell graft donor, obtained from the stem cell graft. The receptors originated from a human donor who donated a stem cell graft to a child with combined immunodeficiency.

This clonotype was seen only a few times. The rearrangement uses TRBV3-1 and TRBJ1-1; weak D call: TRBD1 (6 bases). Germline assignment: CDR1 LGHDT and CDR2 YNNKEL (reference sequence). CDR3 length equals 15 residues. The V gene lost 5 bases and the J gene lost 1 base, with 14 bases spanning the gap. Here the CDR3 reads CASSVHGQTNTEAFF. DNA for the CDR3: TGTGCCAGCAGCGTCCACGGACAGACGAACACTGAAGCTTTCTTT.

With regard to this clonotype: A read error may produce the germline difference seen at one junction end. The chain has TRBV10-3 and TRBJ2-3; D assignment may be TRBD1 or TRBD2 (6 bases each). Germline V CDR1 and CDR2: ENHRY, SYGVKD. The CDR3 is 17 amino acids. In DNA, the CDR3 is TGTGCCATCAGTGAGTCGACTCGGGGGAATAGGACAGATAGGCAGTATTTT. Encoded protein: CAISESTRGNRTDRQYF.

A few counts support this clonotype. The chain employs TRBV3-1 and TRBJ2-1; D gene unclear. This CDR3 is built from 12 residues. Trimming left V 4 bases short and J 6 bases short, with 7 bases between. From germline, CDR1 is LGHDT and CDR2 YNNKEL (reference sequence). The CDR3 DNA follows: TGTGCCAGCAGCCTTTGGTCCAATGAGCAGTTCTTC. As protein: CASSLWSNEQFF.

On this clonotype: It may be a read error: a sequence one base away is much more abundant. The gene calls are TRBV12-3 or TRBV12-4 and TRBJ2-7; no clear D gene. The CDR3 loop spans 14 amino acids. Between the trimmed V and J ends, which lost 1 base and 8 bases, there was a span of 15 bases. CDR3 sequence: CASSLVGPSNQQYF. CDR3 DNA: TGTGCCAGCAGTTTAGTTGGTCCGTCCAACCAGCAGTACTTC.

This clonotype was counted between two and nine times. This chain links TRBV29-1 with TRBJ2-3; 8 bases agree with TRBD1. V lost 6 bases, J lost 2 bases, and 7 bases stayed unmatched. The CDR3 loop spans 14 amino acids. From germline, CDR1 is SQVTM and CDR2 ANQGSEA. The CDR3: CSVAGTGDTDTQYF. The CDR3 DNA reads as TGCAGCGTCGCCGGGACAGGAGACACAGATACGCAGTATTTT.

V and J are TRBV27 and TRBJ1-1; TRBD1 matches 7 bases. This CDR3 contains 13 residues. Germline lookup yields CDR1 MNHEY and CDR2 SMNVEV (reference sequence). V lost 4 bases to trimming and J lost 5 bases; unmatched junction nucleotides: 4. In nucleotides, the CDR3 is TGTGCCAGCAGTTCGACAGGGTGGACTGAAGCTTTCTTT. Its translation: CASSSTGWTEAFF.

This clonotype was seen only a few times. This sequence joins TRBV2 and TRBJ2-5; no definite D call. The ends were cut back, 4 bases at V and 0 bases at J, with 12 bases in the middle. The CDR3 extends over 15 amino acids. CDR1 and CDR2 from the germline V gene are SNHLY and FYNNEI. The CDR3 bases are TGTGCCAGCAGTGTCTACGTGGCAGACCAAGAGACCCAGTACTTC. This sequence encodes CASSVYVADQETQYF.

The rearrangement links TRBV5-1 to TRBJ2-1; no reliable D call. Per the germline V gene, CDR1 is SGHRS and CDR2 is YFSETQ. The CDR3 is made up of 12 amino acids. V lost 4 bases, J lost 6 bases, and 8 bases lay in between. CDR3 nucleotides: TGCGCCAGCAGCGGCACTGCCAATGAGCAGTTCTTC. Its protein product is CASSGTANEQFF.

This clonotype came up a few times. The rearrangement joins TRBV6-5 to TRBJ2-3, with a possible D match to TRBD2 (5 bases). The length of the CDR3 is 11 residues. Germline V gene data show CDR1 as MNHEY and CDR2 as SVGAGI. Trimming removed 8 bases from V and 7 bases from J, with 10 bases in between. The CDR3 here is CASGPGNTQYF. Here the CDR3 DNA reads TGTGCCAGCGGCCCGGGAAATACGCAGTATTTT.

V usage is TRBV6-1 and J usage is TRBJ1-6; D remains unclear. Trimming pared 3 bases from V and 0 bases from J, leaving 12 bases between. CDR3 length: 17 residues. From germline, CDR1 is MNHNS and CDR2 SASEGT. The CDR3 sequence is CASSDPHRLSYNSPLHF. The CDR3 DNA follows: TGTGCCAGCAGTGACCCCCACAGACTCTCCTATAATTCACCCCTCCACTTT.

The sample holds many counts of this clonotype. V gene TRBV11-2 combines with J gene TRBJ2-3; 7 nucleotides align to TRBD2. The CDR3 spans 14 residues. Germline assignment: CDR1 SGHAT and CDR2 FQNNGV. V shed 1 base, J shed 4 bases, and the junction held 2 bases outside the gene matches. CDR3 loop: CASSLVGGADTQYF. The CDR3 nucleotides are TGTGCCAGCAGCTTAGTGGGAGGGGCAGATACGCAGTATTTT.

The rearrangement joins TRBV20-1 to TRBJ2-3, with 9 bases lining up with TRBD2. Trimming removed 6 bases from V and 0 bases from J; junction bases left unmatched: 7. The CDR3 is made up of 15 amino acids. Germline CDR1 DFQATT, CDR2 SNEGSKA (reference sequence). CDR3 sequence (DNA): TGCAGTGCCCTCGGACTAGCGTCTAGCACAGATACGCAGTATTTT. It is translated as CSALGLASSTDTQYF.

This clonotype came up many times. The rearrangement joins TRBV20-1 to TRBJ2-1, with 11 bases lining up with TRBD2. This CDR3 has 16 residues. The germline V gene has CDR1 DFQATT and CDR2 SNEGSKA (reference sequence). V trimming: 5 bases; J trimming: 8 bases; junction bases outside the gene matches: 14. The CDR3, as DNA: TGCAGTGCTTCCATGCCCGGACTAGCGGGTTGGTATGAGCAGTTCTTC. Amino acids: CSASMPGLAGWYEQFF.

The sample holds a few counts of this clonotype. V usage is TRBV15 and J usage is TRBJ2-7; D may be TRBD1 or TRBD2 (5 bases each). V lost 5 bases and J lost 4, with 18 bases in between. Germline assignment: CDR1 LNHNV and CDR2 YYDKDF (reference sequence). CDR3 length: 15 residues. The CDR3: CATSVERGRGYEQYF. CDR3 in DNA: TGTGCCACCAGCGTGGAGAGGGGCCGGGGATACGAGCAGTACTTC.